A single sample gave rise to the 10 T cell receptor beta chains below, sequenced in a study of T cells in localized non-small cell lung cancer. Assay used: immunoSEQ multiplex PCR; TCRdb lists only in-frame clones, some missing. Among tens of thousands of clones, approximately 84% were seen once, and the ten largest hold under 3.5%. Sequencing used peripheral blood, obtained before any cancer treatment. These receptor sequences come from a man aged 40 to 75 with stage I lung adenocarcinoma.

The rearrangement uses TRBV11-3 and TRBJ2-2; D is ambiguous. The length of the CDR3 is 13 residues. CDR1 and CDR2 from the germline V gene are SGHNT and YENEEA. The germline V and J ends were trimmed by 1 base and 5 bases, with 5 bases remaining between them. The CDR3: CASSLVATGELFF. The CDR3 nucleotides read TGTGCCAGCAGCTTAGTAGCTACCGGGGAGCTGTTTTTT.

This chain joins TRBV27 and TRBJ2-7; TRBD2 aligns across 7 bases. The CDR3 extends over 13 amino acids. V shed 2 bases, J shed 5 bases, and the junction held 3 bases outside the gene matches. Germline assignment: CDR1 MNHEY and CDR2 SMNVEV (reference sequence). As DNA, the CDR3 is TGTGCCAGCAGTTTACAGACTAGCCACGAGCAGTACTTC. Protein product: CASSLQTSHEQYF.

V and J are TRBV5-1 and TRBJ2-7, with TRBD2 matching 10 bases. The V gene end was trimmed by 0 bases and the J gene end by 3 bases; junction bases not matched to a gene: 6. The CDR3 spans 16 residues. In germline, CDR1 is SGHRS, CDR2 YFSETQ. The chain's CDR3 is CASSLGGASGSYEQYF. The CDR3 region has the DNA TGCGCCAGCAGCTTGGGTGGGGCTAGCGGGAGCTACGAGCAGTACTTC.

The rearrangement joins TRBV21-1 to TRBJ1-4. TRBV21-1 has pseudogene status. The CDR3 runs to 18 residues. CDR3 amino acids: CASSNKRMRDKSNEKLFF. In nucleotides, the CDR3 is TGTGCCAGCAGCAATAAACGTATGCGGGACAAGTCTAATGAAAAACTGTTTTTT.

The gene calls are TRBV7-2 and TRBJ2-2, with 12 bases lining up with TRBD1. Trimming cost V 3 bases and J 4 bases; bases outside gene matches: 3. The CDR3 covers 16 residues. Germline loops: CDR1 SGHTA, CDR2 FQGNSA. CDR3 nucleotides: TGTGCCAGCAGCTTGGGGGACAGGGGGCTCACCGGGGAGCTGTTTTTT. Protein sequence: CASSLGDRGLTGELFF.

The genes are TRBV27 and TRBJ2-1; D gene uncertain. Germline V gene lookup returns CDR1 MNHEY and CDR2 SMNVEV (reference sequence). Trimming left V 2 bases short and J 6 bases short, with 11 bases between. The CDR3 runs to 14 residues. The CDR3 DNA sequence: TGTGCCAGCAGTTTAACTTCTTTTGTCAATGAGCAGTTCTTC. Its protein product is CASSLTSFVNEQFF.

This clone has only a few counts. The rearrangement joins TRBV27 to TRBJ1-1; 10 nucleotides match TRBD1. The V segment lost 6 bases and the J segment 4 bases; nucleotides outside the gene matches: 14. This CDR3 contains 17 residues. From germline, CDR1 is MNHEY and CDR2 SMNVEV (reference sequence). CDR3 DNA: TGTGCCAGCAGGTCCGGGACAGGGGTACGGCGGGGCACTGAAGCTTTCTTT. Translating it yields CASRSGTGVRRGTEAFF.

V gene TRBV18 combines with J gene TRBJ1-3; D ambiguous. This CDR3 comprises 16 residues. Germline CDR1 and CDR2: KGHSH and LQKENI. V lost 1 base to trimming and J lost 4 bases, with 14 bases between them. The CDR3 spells CASSPRTSPSGNTIYF. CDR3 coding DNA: TGTGCCAGCTCACCACGAACATCTCCTTCCGGAAACACCATATATTTT.

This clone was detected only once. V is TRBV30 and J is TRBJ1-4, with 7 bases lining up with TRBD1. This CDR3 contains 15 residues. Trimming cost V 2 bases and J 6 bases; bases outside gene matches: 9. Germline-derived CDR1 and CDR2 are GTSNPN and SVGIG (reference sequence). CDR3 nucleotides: TGTGCCTGGAGTTCCCCCGGGACAGCGGATGAAAAACTGTTTTTT. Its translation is CAWSSPGTADEKLFF.

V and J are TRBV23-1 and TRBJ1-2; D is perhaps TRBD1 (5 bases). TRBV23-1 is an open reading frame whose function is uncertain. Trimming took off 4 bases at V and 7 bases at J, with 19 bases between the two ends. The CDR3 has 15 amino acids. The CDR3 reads CASSPWGRLFCGYTF. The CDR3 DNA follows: TGCGCCAGCAGTCCATGGGGACGTTTATTCTGTGGCTACACCTTC.